Included here is one TCR beta chain sequence, with context. Antigen unknown. TCRdb itself ran the reads through MiXCR, one entry per CDR3 protein. The sample has about 83,000 distinct CDR3 sequences, over 25% seen once. Germline V gene lookup returns CDR1 SQVTM and CDR2 ANQGSEA. The J segment lost 0 bases and the V segment lost 5 bases, leaving 3 bases of the junction unmatched. The CDR3 contains 13 residues. These data come from a study of T cell repertoires in cytomegalovirus infection. Points from the study as a whole: Summed frequency of public TCR beta families distinguished CMV carriers with the relevant HLA. The ex vivo response was dominated by HLA-C-restricted CMV-specific TCR beta clonotypes.

The TCR was taken from a human donor in good health (CMV status not recorded). Some clones in this sample may be carry-over from other donors' samples. The specimen comprised CD8+ T cells from cultured PBMCs, sampled from culture after CMV antigen stimulation. V gene TRBV29-1 combines with J gene TRBJ2-7, with 8 nucleotides matching TRBD1. The CDR3 DNA reads TGCAGCGTTTTGGACAGGGACTCCTACGAGCAGTACTTC. It translates to CSVLDRDSYEQYF.